The rows below give T cell receptor beta chains drawn from one sample of a study of metastatic and nonmetastatic thyroid tumors. TCRdb ran MiXCR on the PCR reads. The sample consists of 20,000 to 25,000 clones, less than 20% of them appearing once. Sequences were obtained from blood. The source is a female donor with papillary thyroid cancer or a benign thyroid nodule (not recorded which). Some clones in this sample may be carry-over from other donors' samples. Each CDR3 is given with its conserved first and last residue. The D gene is left open where the match is weak. Rows may omit the clone size; those that give it use once, few, many or a size class.

cdr3_aa: CSAPLGGRVFGTDTQYF; clone_size: many; j_call: TRBJ2-3; v_call: TRBV20-1; d_call: TRBD2
cdr3_aa: CASTPTGSRDTEAFF; clone_size: many; j_call: TRBJ1-1; v_call: TRBV19; d_call: TRBD1
cdr3_aa: CASSSGFTEAFF; clone_size: medium-sized; j_call: TRBJ1-1; v_call: TRBV6-1; d_call: -
cdr3_aa: CASRTGTTYYEQYF; clone_size: -; j_call: TRBJ2-7; v_call: TRBV5-1; d_call: -
cdr3_aa: CSFEHGQGASETQYF; clone_size: few; j_call: TRBJ2-5; v_call: TRBV29-1; d_call: TRBD1
cdr3_aa: CASIQPGSWEQYF; clone_size: medium-sized; j_call: TRBJ2-7; v_call: TRBV6-1; d_call: -
cdr3_aa: CASSSTGLLNTEAFF; clone_size: many; j_call: TRBJ1-1; v_call: TRBV5-6; d_call: -
cdr3_aa: CASSELAGVQETQYF; clone_size: medium-sized; j_call: TRBJ2-5; v_call: TRBV6-1; d_call: TRBD2
cdr3_aa: CSATGGMEAGGGYTF; clone_size: many; j_call: TRBJ1-2; v_call: TRBV20-1; d_call: -
cdr3_aa: CSAALAAAQETQYF; clone_size: many; j_call: TRBJ2-5; v_call: TRBV20-1; d_call: TRBD2
cdr3_aa: CASSLEGNYYEQYF; clone_size: -; j_call: TRBJ2-7; v_call: TRBV7-2; d_call: -
cdr3_aa: CSARDWQGMDTQYF; clone_size: many; j_call: TRBJ2-3; v_call: TRBV20-1; d_call: -
cdr3_aa: CASRPDRGGNYGYTF; clone_size: many; j_call: TRBJ1-2; v_call: TRBV19; d_call: TRBD1
cdr3_aa: CASSTDGRGQFF; clone_size: many; j_call: TRBJ2-1; v_call: TRBV7-8; d_call: -
cdr3_aa: CASSLGRARGYDQFF; clone_size: -; j_call: TRBJ2-1; v_call: TRBV7-2; d_call: -
cdr3_aa: CASSEEFYEQYF; clone_size: -; j_call: TRBJ2-7; v_call: TRBV2; d_call: -
cdr3_aa: CASSVLSGSFYEQYF; clone_size: many; j_call: TRBJ2-7; v_call: TRBV11-1; d_call: TRBD2
cdr3_aa: CASSSPGGTGQLFF; clone_size: -; j_call: TRBJ2-2; v_call: TRBV28; d_call: -